The clone carrying this TCR beta chain was counted once. What it binds is unknown. Time point reported: blood 2 weeks post-SBRT. Treatment of the sample: 15 Gy SBRT to primary tumor, nephrectomy 4 weeks later. Clear cell pathology was present in this patient's renal cell carcinoma. The V gene's germline CDR1 is SGHDT and CDR2 YYEEEE. V shed 4 bases and J shed 5 bases, with 19 bases lying between them. CDR3 length: 15 amino acids. Sequencing used immunoSEQ multiplex PCR; TCRdb keeps in-frame clones, though not all of them. The data show 70,000 to 100,000 clones, roughly 85% seen once. The sample originates from a study of radiation and T cells in renal cell carcinoma. Overall study findings and caveats: Baseline intratumoral clonotype presence is unknown without pretreatment biopsies.

The clonotype originates from a woman aged 45-65 years with renal cell carcinoma. Source: blood, taken from a patient whose treatment included radiotherapy and nephrectomy. V gene TRBV5-6 combines with J gene TRBJ2-7; D gene uncertain. The CDR3 nucleotides are TGTGCCAGCAGCCTACGTGATCGGATCAACGACGAGCAGTACTTC. Translated, it gives CASSLRDRINDEQYF.